A single sample gave rise to the 13 T cell receptor beta chains below, sequenced in a study of blood T cell repertoires in COVID-19. Sequencing was performed with immunoSEQ multiplex PCR; in TCRdb, only in-frame clones are kept and a portion is missing. The table shows 57,000 or so clones, with around 80% occurring only once. Source material: peripheral blood. The receptors stem from a man aged 60 to 75 with acute or convalescent COVID-19.

The rearrangement uses TRBV7-9 and TRBJ1-5; 9 bases map to TRBD1. V dropped 6 bases and J dropped 7; count of bases not matched to a gene: 10. This CDR3 comprises 15 residues. Germline CDR1 SEHNR, CDR2 FQNEAQ (reference sequence). The CDR3 DNA reads TGTGCCAGCAGTCGGGATACAGGGGGCCTACAGCCCCAGCATTTT. Translation gives CASSRDTGGLQPQHF.

The chain combines TRBV6-5 with TRBJ1-5; the D gene is possibly TRBD1 (5 bases). Trimming shortened V by 6 bases and J by 6 bases, and 15 bases separated the two germline ends. Germline V gene data show CDR1 as MNHEY and CDR2 as SVGAGI. The CDR3 spans 14 residues. The CDR3 DNA is TGTGCCAGCAGGCCTCGGGGGACCAGTCAGCCCCAGCATTTT. Protein: CASRPRGTSQPQHF.

The V call is TRBV7-8, the J call TRBJ1-6; D is undetermined. Per germline, CDR1 SGHVS and CDR2 FQNEAQ. The CDR3 is 13 amino acids. V was cut by 2 bases and J by 11 bases, with 10 bases left in between. This chain's CDR3 is CASSLPQAAPLHF. CDR3 DNA sequence: TGTGCCAGCAGCTTACCCCAAGCTGCACCCCTCCACTTT.

This sequence joins TRBV28 and TRBJ1-5; TRBD1 might be the D (5 bases). V was trimmed by 6 bases and J by 9 bases, leaving 18 bases between them. Germline CDR1 and CDR2: MDHEN and SYDVKM. The CDR3 is made up of 14 amino acids. The CDR3 spells CASSRGGAYRPQHF. In DNA form, the CDR3 reads TGTGCCAGCAGCCGGGGAGGGGCTTATCGGCCCCAGCATTTT.

The count of this clone is one. The rearrangement uses TRBV18 and TRBJ2-4, with D unresolved. The CDR3 is 13 residues long. Trimming cost V 6 bases and J 4 bases, with 10 bases left between them. Germline CDR1 reads KGHSH; CDR2 reads LQKENI. CDR3 sequence reads: CASSPWAKNIQYF. Written as DNA, the CDR3 is TGTGCCAGCTCCCCCTGGGCTAAAAACATTCAGTACTTC.

This clone has a handful of counts. V usage is TRBV5-5 and J usage is TRBJ1-1; a weak D match, TRBD1 (5 bases). CDR1 SGHKS and CDR2 YYEKEE come from the germline V gene (reference sequence). The V end lost 1 base, the J end lost 1 base, and 11 bases lay between the germline ends. The CDR3 loop spans 15 amino acids. The CDR3 loop is CASSLIPTGNTEAFF. CDR3 DNA: TGTGCCAGCAGCTTGATTCCAACAGGGAACACTGAAGCTTTCTTT.

This CDR3 reads CARRQGGGEQYF. CDR3 bases: TGTGCCAGAAGACAGGGTGGAGGCGAGCAGTACTTC. This rearrangement joins TRBV2 to TRBJ2-7; 7 positions agree with TRBD1. This CDR3 has 12 residues. The germline CDR1 and CDR2 sequences are SNHLY and FYNNEI. V gave up 9 bases and J gave up 6 bases; unmatched junction bases: 8.

The chain couples TRBV4-2 to TRBJ2-2; D is unresolved. CDR3 length: 14 amino acids. Looked up from germline, CDR1 is LGHNA and CDR2 is YNFKEQ. V was cut by 0 bases and J by 7 bases, with 9 bases left in between. The CDR3 sequence: CASSQDLSGGELFF. The CDR3 DNA reads TGTGCCAGCAGCCAAGATTTGTCGGGCGGGGAGCTGTTTTTT.

The CDR3 here is CASMSLPPGQPQHF. The CDR3 DNA sequence: TGTGCCAGTATGAGCCTCCCCCCGGGGCAGCCCCAGCATTTT. The chain employs TRBV19 and TRBJ1-5; D not certain. V was cut by 7 bases and J by 7 bases, with 17 bases left in between. The CDR3 sequence is 14 residues long. The germline gives CDR1 LNHDA, CDR2 SQIVND (reference sequence).

In this sample, this clone turned up a few times. J is TRBJ1-5 and V is TRBV18; possible D gene TRBD1, 6 bases. CDR1 KGHSH and CDR2 LQKENI come from the germline V gene. The CDR3 covers 16 residues. The V gene lost 3 bases and the J gene lost 4 bases, with 16 bases spanning the gap. CDR3 in amino acids: CASSPFSRDTNQPQHF. DNA of the CDR3: TGTGCCAGCTCACCCTTCTCCCGGGACACAAATCAGCCCCAGCATTTT.

The V and J genes are TRBV30 and TRBJ1-2; D remains unclear. Germline lookup yields CDR1 GTSNPN and CDR2 SVGIG (reference sequence). V was clipped by 3 bases and J by 0 bases, with 8 bases between them. This CDR3 has 13 residues. This chain's CDR3 is CAWSPGSNYGYTF. The CDR3 DNA is TGTGCCTGGAGCCCGGGATCTAACTATGGCTACACCTTC.

This rearrangement joins TRBV19 to TRBJ1-5; D may be TRBD1 (5 bases). Germline V gives CDR1 LNHDA, CDR2 SQIVND (reference sequence). V lost 4 bases and J 0 bases, leaving 10 bases between the germline ends. CDR3 length equals 15 residues. The CDR3 DNA follows: TGTGCCAGTAGTAGCGCAGGGTATAGCAATCAGCCCCAGCATTTT. Protein product: CASSSAGYSNQPQHF. Full variable domain (outside the CDR3, taken from reference TRBV19 and TRBJ1-5): DGGITQSPKYLFRKEGQNVTLSCEQNLNHDAMYWYRQDPGQGLRLIYYSQIVNDFQKGDIAEGYSVSREKKESFPLTVTSAQKNPTAFYLCASSSAGYSNQPQHFGDGTRLSIL.

V and J are TRBV6-5 and TRBJ1-2, with TRBD1 matching 9 bases. Germline V CDR1 and CDR2: MNHEY, SVGAGI. Losses at the gene ends were 5 bases for V and 5 bases for J; bases not matched to a gene: 6. The CDR3 has 14 amino acids. CDR3 sequence (DNA): TGTGCCAGCAGTCCGGGACAGGGTGGATATGGCTACACCTTC. Protein sequence: CASSPGQGGYGYTF.